These 10 T cell receptor beta chains were sequenced from one sample in a study of long-term antiretroviral therapy in people with HIV. Version v3.0 of the immunoSEQ assay ran at survey level. Sequenced by immunoSEQ multiplex PCR; TCRdb stores in-frame clones only, minus some. This sample carries more than 20,000 clones, about 80% of them seen once, and the ten largest clones take less than 6%. This specimen was unsorted PBMCs, taken 0.3 years after starting antiretroviral therapy. Every receptor here comes from a man aged 50-60 years with HIV.

The chain links TRBV27 to TRBJ2-5, with 9 positions matching TRBD2. The junction had 9 bases not matched to a gene; V was cut back by 0 bases and J by 4 bases. The CDR3 sequence is 17 residues long. CDR1 and CDR2 from the germline V gene are MNHEY and SMNVEV (reference sequence). The CDR3 loop reads CASSLSLGGGGTETQYF. In nucleotides, the CDR3 is TGTGCCAGCAGTTTATCGTTGGGCGGGGGGGGCACAGAGACCCAGTACTTC.

Only a few counts were recorded for this clone. The CDR3 is CASSIDRLAGGEQYF. The CDR3 DNA follows: TGTGCCAGTAGTATCGACCGATTAGCGGGGGGCGAGCAGTACTTC. This sequence joins TRBV19 and TRBJ2-7; 10 bases agree with TRBD2. V dropped 3 bases and J dropped 6; count of bases not matched to a gene: 8. The CDR3 sequence is 15 residues long. Germline CDR1 LNHDA, CDR2 SQIVND (reference sequence).

This chain joins TRBV25-1 and TRBJ1-1, with 9 bases identical to TRBD1. Trimming at V came to 0 bases and at J to 5 bases, leaving 4 bases not matched to a gene. CDR1 is MGHDK and CDR2 is SYGVNS in the germline V gene. The CDR3 sequence is 15 residues long. Written as DNA, the CDR3 is TGTGCCAGCAGTGAATATTCCGGGACAGGGACTGAAGCTTTCTTT. This encodes CASSEYSGTGTEAFF.

The chain carries TRBV11-3 and TRBJ2-1, with 7 bases matching TRBD1. V shed 4 bases and J 6 bases; nucleotides not matched to a gene: 9. The CDR3 is 15 residues long. The V gene's germline CDR1 is SGHNT and CDR2 YENEEA. Here the CDR3 DNA reads TGTGCCAGCAGCTCCTACCCCGACAGGGTCAATGAGCAGTTCTTC. Its protein is CASSSYPDRVNEQFF.

V usage is TRBV19 and J usage is TRBJ1-1, with D uncertain. From germline, CDR1 is LNHDA and CDR2 SQIVND (reference sequence). Trimming shortened V by 5 bases and J by 4 bases, and 11 bases separated the two germline ends. The CDR3 consists of 13 residues. The CDR3 DNA reads as TGTGCCAGTAGTCGGGCTGAGGTCACTGAAGCTTTCTTT. Amino acids: CASSRAEVTEAFF.

V gene TRBV6-1 combines with J gene TRBJ2-1; TRBD2 matches 8 bases. The germline V gene has CDR1 MNHNS and CDR2 SASEGT. J gave up 4 bases and V 5 bases, and 7 bases lay outside the gene matches. The CDR3 is made up of 15 amino acids. In nucleotides, the CDR3 is TGTGCCAGCAGTTCCGGGGGGGGAGTTTACAATGAGCAGTTCTTC. This encodes CASSSGGGVYNEQFF.

The rearrangement joins TRBV4-3 to TRBJ1-4; D not certain. The CDR3 spans 16 residues. V was trimmed by 2 bases and J by 1 base, leaving 11 bases between them. Per germline, CDR1 LGHNA and CDR2 YSLEER. CDR3 bases: TGCGCCAGCAGCCAAATCGGGGTGGGAACTAATGAAAAACTGTTTTTT. Encoded protein: CASSQIGVGTNEKLFF.

CDR3 nucleotides: TGTGCCAGTAGCCCTTGGTTAAGCCCTGAGAAACTGTTTTTT. It encodes CASSPWLSPEKLFF. The rearrangement uses TRBV11-2 and TRBJ1-4; no reliable D call. The CDR3 sequence is 14 residues long. From germline, CDR1 is SGHAT and CDR2 FQNNGV. Trimming took 9 bases from V and 11 from J, leaving 22 bases between them.

J is TRBJ2-2 and V is TRBV27, with D possibly matching TRBD1 (6 bases). The V end lost 7 bases, the J end lost 0 bases, and 9 bases lay between the germline ends. CDR1 MNHEY and CDR2 SMNVEV come from the germline V gene (reference sequence). This CDR3 has 14 amino acids. Here the CDR3 reads CASTTGPNTGELFF. CDR3 nucleotide sequence: TGTGCCAGCACCACAGGGCCGAACACCGGGGAGCTGTTTTTT.

The rearrangement uses TRBV19 and TRBJ1-5, with D unclear. The CDR3 is 19 residues long. The germline gives CDR1 LNHDA, CDR2 SQIVND (reference sequence). The V end lost 4 bases, the J end lost 0 bases, and 22 bases lay between the germline ends. The CDR3 DNA follows: TGTGCCAGTAGTAGTCGGGCCATGGACCTAATTGATAGCAATCAGCCCCAGCATTTT. This sequence encodes CASSSRAMDLIDSNQPQHF.